A selection of T cell receptor beta chains follows, all from one sample in a study of blood T cell repertoires in COVID-19. The protocol was immunoSEQ multiplex PCR, while the TCRdb copy is restricted to in-frame clones and leaves out a portion. Of about 400,000 clones in the sample, approximately 85% were seen once. The sequenced sample was PBMCs or T cells enriched from blood (not recorded which). The receptors come from a woman in her thirties or forties with acute COVID-19. Both conserved end residues are part of each CDR3. Each record gives: V gene, D gene, J gene, clone size, CDR3 DNA, CDR3 protein. A D gene is named only where the DNA matches it firmly. Clone size is stated in some rows and not others, as once, few, many or a class when expanded.

>TRBV12-3/TRBV12-4|.|TRBJ1-2|.
TGTGCCAGCAGTTTAGGGGGGGACTATGGCTACACCTTC
CASSLGGDYGYTF
>TRBV2|.|TRBJ1-4|.
TGTGCCAGCAGTGAATTAATGGGCAAACTGTTTTTT
CASSELMGKLFF
>TRBV4-1|TRBD1|TRBJ2-7|.
TGCGCCAGCAGCCATTATGGACAGGGATACGAGCAGTACTTC
CASSHYGQGYEQYF
>TRBV7-9|.|TRBJ1-1|.
TGTGCCAGCGACTCACAGGGGAACACTGAAGCTTTCTTT
CASDSQGNTEAFF
>TRBV27|.|TRBJ1-1|.
TGTGCCAGCAGACCGGCAGGGAACACTGAAGCTTTCTTT
CASRPAGNTEAFF
>TRBV18|.|TRBJ1-5|few
TGTGCCAGCTCACCCTATAGCAATCAGCCCCAGCATTTT
CASSPYSNQPQHF
>TRBV12-3/TRBV12-4|TRBD1|TRBJ1-2|.
TGTGCCAGCAGTACAGGGGTAGAAGATGGCTACACCTTC
CASSTGVEDGYTF
>TRBV30|.|TRBJ2-5|few
TGTGCCTGGAGTGACCAGGGCCTACAAGAGACCCAGTACTTC
CAWSDQGLQETQYF
>TRBV21-1|.|TRBJ1-3|few
TGTGCCAGGAGAATACAGGTGCGGTCTGGAAACACCATATATTTT
CARRIQVRSGNTIYF
>TRBV7-2|.|TRBJ1-2|.
TGTGCCAGCAGCCCTTCCTCGACAGGCTATGGCTACACCTTC
CASSPSSTGYGYTF
>TRBV3-1/TRBV3-2|TRBD2|TRBJ2-5|.
TGTGCCAGCAGGTCCGGCGCGGGGGGACAAGAGACCCAGTACTTC
CASRSGAGGQETQYF
>TRBV19|.|TRBJ1-1|few
TGTGCCAGTAGTACCGTGACCGGGACAGAAGCTTTCTTT
CASSTVTGTEAFF
>TRBV5-1|.|TRBJ1-1|few
TGCGCCAGCAGCTTGACCGGGAACACTGAAGCTTTCTTT
CASSLTGNTEAFF
>TRBV19|.|TRBJ1-2|once
TGTGCCAGTAGTCCAGACCGGAGGGGCTACACCTTC
CASSPDRRGYTF
>TRBV5-1|TRBD1|TRBJ2-1|.
TGCGCCAGCAGCCTGATACAGGGGGCGGGTAGCAATGAGCAGTTCTTC
CASSLIQGAGSNEQFF
>TRBV16|TRBD1|TRBJ1-5|once
TGTGCCAGCAGCCGCGGACAGGGAGAAAGGCCCCAGCATTTT
CASSRGQGERPQHF
>TRBV29-1|.|TRBJ1-1|.
TGCAGCGTTGAAGAAGTAGCTAACCTGAACACTGAAGCTTTCTTT
CSVEEVANLNTEAFF
>TRBV4-1|TRBD1|TRBJ1-5|.
TGCGCCAGCAGCCAATCGGTTTTGGGACAGGGGCTTCAGCCCCAGCATTTT
CASSQSVLGQGLQPQHF
>TRBV15|TRBD2|TRBJ2-4|many
TGTGCCACCAGCAGGAGGGCGGGGGATACAGACATTCAGTACTTC
CATSRRAGDTDIQYF
>TRBV5-1|TRBD2|TRBJ2-7|.
TGCGCCAGCAGCTCCGCGCTAGCGGGGGGAATTTCCTACGAGCAGTACTTC
CASSSALAGGISYEQYF
>TRBV23-1|TRBD1|TRBJ1-1|once
TGCGCCAGCAGTCAATCGCGGGGACAGGGGGCCTGGATCACTGAAGCTTTCTTT
CASSQSRGQGAWITEAFF
>TRBV5-1|TRBD1|TRBJ1-2|.
TGCGCCAGCAGCTTGGGACAGGGGGCTCCATCGATAGGCTACACCTTC
CASSLGQGAPSIGYTF
>TRBV29-1|.|TRBJ1-6|.
TGCAGCGTGAGGGCTACCGCCACTAATTCACCCCTCCACTTT
CSVRATATNSPLHF
>TRBV6-4|TRBD1|TRBJ1-1|once
TGTGCCAGCAGGGGACAGGCTCAGAACACTGAAGCTTTCTTT
CASRGQAQNTEAFF
>TRBV3-1/TRBV3-2|.|TRBJ2-1|once
TGTGCCAGCAGCCAAGATATGGGCCCCGGTTATGAGCAGTTCTTC
CASSQDMGPGYEQFF
>TRBV6-6|TRBD1|TRBJ1-2|.
TGTGCCAGCAGTTACGGGACAGGGGCTGGCTACACCTTC
CASSYGTGAGYTF
>TRBV10-2|TRBD1|TRBJ1-2|.
TGCGCCAGCGGGACAGGGGGATCATATGGCTACACCTTC
CASGTGGSYGYTF
>TRBV7-9|.|TRBJ1-1|.
TGTGCCAGCAGCATGGACAGATTGCCTGAAGCTTTCTTT
CASSMDRLPEAFF
>TRBV9|.|TRBJ2-1|.
TGTGCCAGCAGCACCCGGACGGGATTCAATGAGCAGTTCTTC
CASSTRTGFNEQFF
>TRBV7-9|TRBD1|TRBJ2-3|once
TGTGCCAGCAGCTTAGGTGTGGACAGGGTAAAAGATACGCAGTATTTT
CASSLGVDRVKDTQYF
>TRBV4-2|.|TRBJ2-3|once
TGTGCCAGCAGCCAGGAAGGACTTCCCACAGATACGCAGTATTTT
CASSQEGLPTDTQYF
>TRBV5-1|.|TRBJ2-4|few
TGCGCCAGCAGCTTGGGTTCAGGGTCCAAAAACATTCAGTACTTC
CASSLGSGSKNIQYF
>TRBV2|TRBD1|TRBJ1-6|.
TGTGCCAGCAGCAAGGGACAGGGGGCGGATTCACCCCTCCACTTT
CASSKGQGADSPLHF
>TRBV7-9|.|TRBJ2-3|.
TGTGCCAGCAGCTTAGTTGGGCAGGGCAAAAGCCCAGATACGCAGTATTTT
CASSLVGQGKSPDTQYF
>TRBV4-1|TRBD1|TRBJ2-7|.
TGCGCCAGCAGCCTAGTAGGACAGGGCTACGAGCAGTACTTC
CASSLVGQGYEQYF
>TRBV9|.|TRBJ2-7|.
TGTGCCAGCAGCGTAGGAGGCAGCTCAACTTCCTACGAGCAGTACTTC
CASSVGGSSTSYEQYF
>TRBV5-4|TRBD1|TRBJ2-1|.
TGTGCCAGCAGTTGGTACCGTCGACAGGGTTACAATGAGCAGTTCTTC
CASSWYRRQGYNEQFF
>TRBV5-1|.|TRBJ1-5|.
TGCGCCAGCAGCTCCAGGGGTGGGAGCAATCAGCCCCAGCATTTT
CASSSRGGSNQPQHF
>TRBV2|.|TRBJ2-7|once
TGTGCCAGCAAGGGGCGTGGGTCCTACGAGCAGTACTTC
CASKGRGSYEQYF
>TRBV27|.|TRBJ1-4|.
TGTGCCAGCAGTTTAAGGGGAGGAGGAACTAATGAAAAACTGTTTTTT
CASSLRGGGTNEKLFF
>TRBV11-2|.|TRBJ1-4|.
TGTGCCAGCAGCTTAGGGACAGCGAAAACTAATGAAAAACTGTTTTTT
CASSLGTAKTNEKLFF
>TRBV3-1/TRBV3-2|TRBD1|TRBJ1-6|.
TGTGCCAGCAGCCAGGACAGGGGAGGGTGGTCACCCCTCCACTTT
CASSQDRGGWSPLHF
>TRBV27|.|TRBJ1-1|.
TGTGCCAGCAGTTCCCAACAGGGAATGGACACTGAAGCTTTCTTT
CASSSQQGMDTEAFF
>TRBV24-1|TRBD1|TRBJ1-2|.
TGTGCCACCAGTGATCTACAGGACAGGGTTGGCTACACCTTC
CATSDLQDRVGYTF
>TRBV2|TRBD1|TRBJ2-2|.
TGTGCCAGCAGAGGGGGCAGGGCGAACACCGGGGAGCTGTTTTTT
CASRGGRANTGELFF
>TRBV12-3/TRBV12-4|TRBD1|TRBJ1-4|.
TGTGCCAGCAGGGACAGGCTACCCGAAAAACTGTTTTTT
CASRDRLPEKLFF